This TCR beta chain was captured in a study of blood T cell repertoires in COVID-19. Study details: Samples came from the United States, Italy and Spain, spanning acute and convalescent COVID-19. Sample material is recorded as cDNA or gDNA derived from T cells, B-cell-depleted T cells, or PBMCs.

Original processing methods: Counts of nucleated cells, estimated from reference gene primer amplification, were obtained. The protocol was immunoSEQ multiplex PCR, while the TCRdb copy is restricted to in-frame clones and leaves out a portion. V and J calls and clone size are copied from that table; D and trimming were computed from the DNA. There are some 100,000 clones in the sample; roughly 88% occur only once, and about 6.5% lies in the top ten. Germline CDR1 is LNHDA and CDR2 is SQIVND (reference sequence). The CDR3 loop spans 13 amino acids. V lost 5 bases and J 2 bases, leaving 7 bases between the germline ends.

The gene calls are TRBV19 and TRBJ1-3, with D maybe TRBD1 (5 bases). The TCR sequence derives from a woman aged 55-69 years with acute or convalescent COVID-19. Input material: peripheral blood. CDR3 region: CASSSGTGNTIYF. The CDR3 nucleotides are TGTGCCAGTAGTTCAGGGACTGGAAACACCATATATTTT.